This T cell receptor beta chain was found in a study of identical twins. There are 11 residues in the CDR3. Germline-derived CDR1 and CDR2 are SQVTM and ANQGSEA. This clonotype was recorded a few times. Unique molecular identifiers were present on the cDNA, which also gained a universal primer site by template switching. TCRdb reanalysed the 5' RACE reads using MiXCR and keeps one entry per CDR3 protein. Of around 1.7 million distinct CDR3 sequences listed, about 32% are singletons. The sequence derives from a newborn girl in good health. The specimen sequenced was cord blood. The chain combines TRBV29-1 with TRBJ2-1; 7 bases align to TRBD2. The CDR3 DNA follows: TGCCTAGCGGAGATCTACAATGAGCAGTTCTTC. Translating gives CLAEIYNEQFF.